The clone carrying this TCR beta chain was counted at least ten times. Each patient went into thyroid surgery without having received any treatment. This sample is part of a study of metastatic and nonmetastatic thyroid tumors. Per germline, CDR1 KGHSH and CDR2 LQKENI. Trimming took 6 bases from V and 10 from J; bases not matched to a gene: 3. The CDR3 is 11 residues long. TCRdb reassembled clones from the PCR reads with MiXCR. Of 30,000 or so clones in the sample, around 30% were seen once. This sequence joins TRBV18 and TRBJ1-1; 9 bases match TRBD1. Sample: blood. This TCR came from a female donor with papillary thyroid cancer or a benign thyroid nodule (not recorded which). Some clones in this sample may be carry-over from other donors' samples. The CDR3 loop is CASSMGQGAFF. CDR3 bases: TGTGCCAGCTCTATGGGACAGGGAGCTTTCTTT.